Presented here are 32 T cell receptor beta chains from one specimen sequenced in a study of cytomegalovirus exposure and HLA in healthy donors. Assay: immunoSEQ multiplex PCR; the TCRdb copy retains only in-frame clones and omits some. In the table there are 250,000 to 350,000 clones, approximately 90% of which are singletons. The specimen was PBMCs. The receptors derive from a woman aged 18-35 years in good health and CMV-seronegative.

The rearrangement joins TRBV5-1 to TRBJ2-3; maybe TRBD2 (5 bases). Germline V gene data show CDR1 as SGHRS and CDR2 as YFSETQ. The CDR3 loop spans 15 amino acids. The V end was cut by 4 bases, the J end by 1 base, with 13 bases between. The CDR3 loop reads CASSGASPRTDTQYF. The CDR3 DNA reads TGCGCCAGCAGCGGCGCTAGCCCCCGCACAGATACGCAGTATTTT. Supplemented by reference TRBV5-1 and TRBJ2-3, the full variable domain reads KAGVTQTPRYLIKTRGQQVTLSCSPISGHRSVSWYQQTPGQGLQFLFEYFSETQRNKGNFPGRFSGRQFSNSRSEMNVSTLELGDSALYLCASSGASPRTDTQYFGPGTRLTVL.

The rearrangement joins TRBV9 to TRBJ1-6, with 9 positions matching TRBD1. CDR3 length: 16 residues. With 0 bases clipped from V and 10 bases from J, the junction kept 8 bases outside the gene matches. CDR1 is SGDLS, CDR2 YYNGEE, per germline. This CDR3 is CASSVDVGQGSSPLHF. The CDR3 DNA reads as TGTGCCAGCAGCGTAGATGTGGGACAGGGAAGCTCACCCCTCCACTTT. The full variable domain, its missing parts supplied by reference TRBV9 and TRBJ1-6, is DSGVTQTPKHLITATGQRVTLRCSPRSGDLSVYWYQQSLDQGLQFLIQYYNGEERAKGNILERFSAQQFPDLHSELNLSSLELGDSALYFCASSVDVGQGSSPLHFGNGTRLTVT.

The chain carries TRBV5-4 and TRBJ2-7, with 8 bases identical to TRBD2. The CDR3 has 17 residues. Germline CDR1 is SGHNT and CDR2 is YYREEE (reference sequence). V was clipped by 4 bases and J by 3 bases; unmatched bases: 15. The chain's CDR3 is CASSRSMSSAGGYEQYF. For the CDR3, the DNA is TGTGCCAGCAGCCGAAGTATGTCTTCGGCGGGGGGCTACGAGCAGTACTTC.

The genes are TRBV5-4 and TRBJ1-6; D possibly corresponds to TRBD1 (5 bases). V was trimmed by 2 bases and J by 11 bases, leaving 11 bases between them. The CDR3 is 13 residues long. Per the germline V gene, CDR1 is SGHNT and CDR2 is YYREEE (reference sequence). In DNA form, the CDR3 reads TGTGCCAGCAGCTTAGGGACTGGGGCACCCCTCCACTTT. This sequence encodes CASSLGTGAPLHF.

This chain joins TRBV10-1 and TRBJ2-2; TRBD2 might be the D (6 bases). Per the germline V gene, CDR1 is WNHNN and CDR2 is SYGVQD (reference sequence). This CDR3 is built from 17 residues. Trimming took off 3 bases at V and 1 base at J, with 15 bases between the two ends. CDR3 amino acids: CASSDSPHGRNTGELFF. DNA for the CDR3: TGCGCCAGCAGTGACTCACCTCACGGGAGGAACACCGGGGAGCTGTTTTTT.

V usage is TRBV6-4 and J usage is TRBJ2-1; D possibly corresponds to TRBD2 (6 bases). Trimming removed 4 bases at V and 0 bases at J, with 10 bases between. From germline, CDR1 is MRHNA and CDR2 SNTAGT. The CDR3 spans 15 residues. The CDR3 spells CASSGGTGSYNEQFF. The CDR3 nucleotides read TGTGCCAGCAGTGGCGGGACCGGCTCCTACAATGAGCAGTTCTTC.

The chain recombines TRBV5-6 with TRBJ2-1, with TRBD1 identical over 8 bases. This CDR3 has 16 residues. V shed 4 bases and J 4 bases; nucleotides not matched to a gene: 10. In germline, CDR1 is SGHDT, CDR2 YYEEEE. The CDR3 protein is CASSVGTGKLYNEQFF. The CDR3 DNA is TGTGCCAGCAGCGTGGGGACAGGCAAGCTTTACAATGAGCAGTTCTTC.

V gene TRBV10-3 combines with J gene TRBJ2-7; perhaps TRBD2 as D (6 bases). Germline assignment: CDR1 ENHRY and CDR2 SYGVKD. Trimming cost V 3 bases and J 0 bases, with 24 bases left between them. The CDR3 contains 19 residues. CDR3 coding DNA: TGTGCCATCAGTGAAAAATTCGGTCTAGCGCGAAGTAGCTCCTACGAGCAGTACTTC. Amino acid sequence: CAISEKFGLARSSSYEQYF.

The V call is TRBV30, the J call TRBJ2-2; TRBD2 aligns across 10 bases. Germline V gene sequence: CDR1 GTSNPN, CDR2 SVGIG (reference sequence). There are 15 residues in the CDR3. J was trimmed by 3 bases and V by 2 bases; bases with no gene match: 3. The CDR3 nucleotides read TGTGCCTGGAGTTGGACTAGCGGAGACACCGGGGAGCTGTTTTTT. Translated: CAWSWTSGDTGELFF.

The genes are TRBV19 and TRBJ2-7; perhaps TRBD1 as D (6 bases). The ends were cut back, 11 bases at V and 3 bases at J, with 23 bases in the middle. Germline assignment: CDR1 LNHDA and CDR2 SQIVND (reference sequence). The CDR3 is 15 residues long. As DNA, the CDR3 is TGTGCCGAAGCCATACCTGGGACAAAGATCTACGAGCAGTACTTC. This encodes CAEAIPGTKIYEQYF.

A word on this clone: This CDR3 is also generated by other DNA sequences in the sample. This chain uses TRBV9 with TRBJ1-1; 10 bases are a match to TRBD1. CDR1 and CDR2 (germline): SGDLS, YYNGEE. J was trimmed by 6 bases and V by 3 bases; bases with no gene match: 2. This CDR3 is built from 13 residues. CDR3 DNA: TGTGCCAGCAGCGCCGGGACAGGGGCTGAAGCTTTCTTT. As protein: CASSAGTGAEAFF. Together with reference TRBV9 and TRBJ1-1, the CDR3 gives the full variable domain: DSGVTQTPKHLITATGQRVTLRCSPRSGDLSVYWYQQSLDQGLQFLIQYYNGEERAKGNILERFSAQQFPDLHSELNLSSLELGDSALYFCASSAGTGAEAFFGQGTRLTVV.

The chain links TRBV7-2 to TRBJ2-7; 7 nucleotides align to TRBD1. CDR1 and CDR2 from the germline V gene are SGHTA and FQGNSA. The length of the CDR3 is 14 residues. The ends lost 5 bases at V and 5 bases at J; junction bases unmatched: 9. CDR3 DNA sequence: TGTGCCAGCAGCCCGGCGACAGGGAGCGACGAGCAGTACTTC. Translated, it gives CASSPATGSDEQYF. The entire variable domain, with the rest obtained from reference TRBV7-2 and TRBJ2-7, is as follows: GAGVSQSPSNKVTEKGKDVELRCDPISGHTALYWYRQSLGQGLEFLIYFQGNSAPDKSGLPSDRFSAERTGGSVSTLTIQRTQQEDSAVYLCASSPATGSDEQYFGPGTRLTVT.

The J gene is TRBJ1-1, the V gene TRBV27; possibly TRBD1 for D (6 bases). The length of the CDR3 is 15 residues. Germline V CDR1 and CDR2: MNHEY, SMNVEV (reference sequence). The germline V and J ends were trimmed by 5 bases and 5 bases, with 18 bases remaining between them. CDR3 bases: TGTGCCAGCAGTCGCAGGGTACAGGGCAGAACTGAAGCTTTCTTT. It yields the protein CASSRRVQGRTEAFF.

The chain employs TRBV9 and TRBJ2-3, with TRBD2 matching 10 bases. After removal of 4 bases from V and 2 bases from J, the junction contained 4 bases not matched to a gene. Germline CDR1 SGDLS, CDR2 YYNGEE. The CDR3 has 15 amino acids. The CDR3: CASSSGLADTDTQYF. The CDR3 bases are TGTGCCAGCAGCTCTGGACTAGCGGACACAGATACGCAGTATTTT.

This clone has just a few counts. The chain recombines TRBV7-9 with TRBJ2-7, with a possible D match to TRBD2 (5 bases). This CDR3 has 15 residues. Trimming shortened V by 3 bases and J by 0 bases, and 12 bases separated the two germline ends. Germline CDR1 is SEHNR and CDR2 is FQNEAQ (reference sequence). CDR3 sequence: CASSFRRAASYEQYF. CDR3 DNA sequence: TGTGCCAGCAGCTTTAGGCGAGCGGCCTCCTACGAGCAGTACTTC. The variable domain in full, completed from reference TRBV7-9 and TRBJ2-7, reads DTGVSQNPRHKITKRGQNVTFRCDPISEHNRLYWYRQTLGQGPEFLTYFQNEAQLEKSRLLSDRFSAERPKGSFSTLEIQRTEQGDSAMYLCASSFRRAASYEQYFGPGTRLTVT.

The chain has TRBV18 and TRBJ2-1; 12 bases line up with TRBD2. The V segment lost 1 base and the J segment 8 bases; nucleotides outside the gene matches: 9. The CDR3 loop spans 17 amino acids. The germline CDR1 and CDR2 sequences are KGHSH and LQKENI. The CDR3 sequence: CASSPLETSGSLDEQFF. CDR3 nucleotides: TGTGCCAGCTCACCACTCGAGACTAGCGGGAGTCTGGATGAGCAGTTCTTC. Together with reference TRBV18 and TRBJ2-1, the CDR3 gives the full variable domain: NAGVMQNPRHLVRRRGQEARLRCSPMKGHSHVYWYRQLPEEGLKFMVYLQKENIIDESGMPKERFSAEFPKEGPSILRIQQVVRGDSAAYFCASSPLETSGSLDEQFFGPGTRLTVL.

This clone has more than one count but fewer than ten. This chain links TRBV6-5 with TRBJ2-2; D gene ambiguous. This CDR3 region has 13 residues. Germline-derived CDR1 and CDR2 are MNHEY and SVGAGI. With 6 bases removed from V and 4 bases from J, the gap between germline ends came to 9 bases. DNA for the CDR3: TGTGCCAGCAGCCTACAGATCACCGGGGAGCTGTTTTTT. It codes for CASSLQITGELFF.

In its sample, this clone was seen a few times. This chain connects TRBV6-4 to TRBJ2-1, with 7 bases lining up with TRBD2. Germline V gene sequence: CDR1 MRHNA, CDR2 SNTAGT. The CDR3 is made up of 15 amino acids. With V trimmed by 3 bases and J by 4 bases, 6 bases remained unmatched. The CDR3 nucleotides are TGTGCCAGCAGTGATGATGGGGGGGAGTACAATGAGCAGTTCTTC. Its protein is CASSDDGGEYNEQFF.

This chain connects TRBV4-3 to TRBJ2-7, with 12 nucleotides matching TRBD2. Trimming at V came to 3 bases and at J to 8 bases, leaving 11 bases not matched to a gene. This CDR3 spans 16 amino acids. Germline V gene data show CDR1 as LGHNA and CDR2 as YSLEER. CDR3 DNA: TGCGCCAGCAGCCAGGGCCTAGCGGGAGGGTCTGGGAAGCAGTACTTC. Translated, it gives CASSQGLAGGSGKQYF.

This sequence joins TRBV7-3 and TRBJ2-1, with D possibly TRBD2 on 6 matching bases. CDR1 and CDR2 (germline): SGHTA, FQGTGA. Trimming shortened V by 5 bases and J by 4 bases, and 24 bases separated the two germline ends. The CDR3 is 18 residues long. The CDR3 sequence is CASSEIKGGPPNYNEQFF. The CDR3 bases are TGTGCCAGCAGCGAAATCAAAGGAGGGCCCCCTAATTACAATGAGCAGTTCTTC.

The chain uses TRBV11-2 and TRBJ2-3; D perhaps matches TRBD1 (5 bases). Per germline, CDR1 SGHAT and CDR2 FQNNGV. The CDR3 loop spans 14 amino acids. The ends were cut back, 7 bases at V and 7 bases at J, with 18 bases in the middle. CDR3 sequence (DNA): TGTGCCAGCACCTGGGGCCTAGTTGGTTATACGCAGTATTTT. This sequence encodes CASTWGLVGYTQYF.

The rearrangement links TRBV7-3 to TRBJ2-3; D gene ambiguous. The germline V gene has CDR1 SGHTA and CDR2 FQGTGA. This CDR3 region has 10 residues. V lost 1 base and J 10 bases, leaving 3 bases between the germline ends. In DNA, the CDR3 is TGTGCCAGCAGCTTAAGAGCGCAGTATTTT. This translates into CASSLRAQYF.

CDR3 DNA sequence: TGTGCCAGCAGCAAGGGACAGGGGATGGGAGATACGCAGTATTTT. This encodes CASSKGQGMGDTQYF. V and J are TRBV11-3 and TRBJ2-3, with 10 bases that match TRBD1. Germline CDR1 SGHNT, CDR2 YENEEA. Trimming cost V 5 bases and J 5 bases; bases outside gene matches: 7. The CDR3 length is 15 residues. The complete variable domain, with remaining parts taken from reference TRBV11-3 and TRBJ2-3, reads EAGVVQSPRYKIIEKKQPVAFWCNPISGHNTLYWYLQNLGQGPELLIRYENEEAVDDSQLPKDRFSAERLKGVDSTLKIQPAELGDSAVYLCASSKGQGMGDTQYFGPGTRLTVL.

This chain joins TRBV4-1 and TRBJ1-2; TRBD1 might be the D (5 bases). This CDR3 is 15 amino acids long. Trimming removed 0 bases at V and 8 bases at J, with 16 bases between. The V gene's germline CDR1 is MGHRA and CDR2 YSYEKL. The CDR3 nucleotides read TGCGCCAGCAGCCAAGATCCGGCAGGGATGAGCGGCTACACCTTC. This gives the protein CASSQDPAGMSGYTF.

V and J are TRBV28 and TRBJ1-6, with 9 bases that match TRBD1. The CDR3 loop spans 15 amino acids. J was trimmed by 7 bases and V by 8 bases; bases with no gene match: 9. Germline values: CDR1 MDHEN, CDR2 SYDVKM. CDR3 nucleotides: TGTGCCAGCCTTGGTTTCGGGACAGGGAATTCACCCCTCCACTTT. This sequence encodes CASLGFGTGNSPLHF.

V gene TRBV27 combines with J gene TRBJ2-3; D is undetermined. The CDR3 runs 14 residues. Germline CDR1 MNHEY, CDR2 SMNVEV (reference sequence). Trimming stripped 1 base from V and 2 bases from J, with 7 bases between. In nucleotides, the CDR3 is TGTGCCAGCAGTTTATACAGCCCCACAGATACGCAGTATTTT. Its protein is CASSLYSPTDTQYF.

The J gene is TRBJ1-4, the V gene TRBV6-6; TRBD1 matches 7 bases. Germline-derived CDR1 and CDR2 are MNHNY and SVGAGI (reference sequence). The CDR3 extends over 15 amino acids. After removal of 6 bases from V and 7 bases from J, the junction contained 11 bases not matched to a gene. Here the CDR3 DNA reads TGTGCCAGCAGGCCCCGACAGGGATTGGTTGAAAAACTGTTTTTT. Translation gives CASRPRQGLVEKLFF.

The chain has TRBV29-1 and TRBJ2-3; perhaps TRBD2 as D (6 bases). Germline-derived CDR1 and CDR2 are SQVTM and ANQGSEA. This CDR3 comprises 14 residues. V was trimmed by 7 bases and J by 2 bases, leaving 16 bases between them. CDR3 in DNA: TGCAGCGGGAAACCGGGACTCCACACAGATACGCAGTATTTT. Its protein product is CSGKPGLHTDTQYF.

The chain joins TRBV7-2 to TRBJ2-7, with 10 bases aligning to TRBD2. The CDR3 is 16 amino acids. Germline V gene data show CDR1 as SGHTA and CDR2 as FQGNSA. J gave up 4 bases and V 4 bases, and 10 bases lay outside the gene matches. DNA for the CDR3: TGTGCCAGCAGCTCCCATGAGGCTAGCGGGAGTTACGAGCAGTACTTC. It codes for CASSSHEASGSYEQYF.

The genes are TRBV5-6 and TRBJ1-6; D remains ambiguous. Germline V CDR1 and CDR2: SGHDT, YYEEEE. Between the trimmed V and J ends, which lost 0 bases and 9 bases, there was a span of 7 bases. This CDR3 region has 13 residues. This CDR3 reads CASSLVSVSPLHF. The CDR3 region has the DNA TGTGCCAGCAGCTTGGTCTCCGTTTCACCCCTCCACTTT.

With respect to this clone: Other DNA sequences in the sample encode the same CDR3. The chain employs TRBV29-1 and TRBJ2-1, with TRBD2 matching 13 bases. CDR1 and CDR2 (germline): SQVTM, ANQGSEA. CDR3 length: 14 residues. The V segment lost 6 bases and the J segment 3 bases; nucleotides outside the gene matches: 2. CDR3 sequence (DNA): TGCAGCGTAAGACTAGCGGGAGGCTACAATGAGCAGTTCTTC. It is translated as CSVRLAGGYNEQFF.

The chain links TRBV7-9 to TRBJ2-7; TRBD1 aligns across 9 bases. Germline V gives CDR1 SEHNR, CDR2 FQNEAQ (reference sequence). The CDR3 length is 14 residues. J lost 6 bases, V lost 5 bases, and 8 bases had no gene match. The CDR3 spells CASSQRDREGEQYF. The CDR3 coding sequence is TGTGCCAGCAGCCAAAGGGACAGGGAGGGCGAGCAGTACTTC.